The clone carrying this T cell receptor beta chain was picked up one time. The antigen is unknown. The data are from a study of CXCR4 blockade with PD-1 therapy in pancreatic cancer. Study results and limitations: Without paired alpha-beta data, shared specificity of dominant clones is unconfirmed. Intratumoral clonality (mean roughly 0.14) exceeded healthy blood (roughly 0.05) but did not track survival.

The archived tumor blocks came from patients without neoadjuvant therapy before resection. Only in-frame clones appear in the TCRdb table, and some are missing; sequencing was by immunoSEQ multiplex PCR. There are 5,000 to 6,500 clones in the sample; approximately 34% occur only once, and roughly 13% lies in the top ten. Sequenced sample: tumor tissue. This clonotype was sampled from a human donor with pancreatic ductal adenocarcinoma.

The CDR3 DNA follows: TGTGCCAGTAGTATGGTGGGCGGGCAAGAGACCCAGTACTTC. Protein sequence: CASSMVGGQETQYF. The chain recombines TRBV19 with TRBJ2-5; D might be TRBD2 (5 bases). The CDR3 is 14 amino acids. Trimming left V 3 bases short and J 2 bases short, with 10 bases between. CDR1 and CDR2 (germline): LNHDA, SQIVND (reference sequence).